This paragraph reports one TCR beta chain. Trimming cost V 2 bases and J 7 bases; bases outside gene matches: 10. Germline V gene data show CDR1 as SGHKS and CDR2 as YYEKEE (reference sequence). The CDR3 length is 15 residues. The data belong to a study of blood T cell repertoires in COVID-19. Study background: Spain, Italy and the United States supplied samples that represented acute and convalescent COVID-19. PBMCs, B-cell-depleted T cells, or T cells provided the cDNA or gDNA that made up the material.

Libraries were prepared by immunoSEQ multiplex PCR; TCRdb keeps only in-frame clonotypes and omits some of them. The sample includes 50,000 to 65,000 clones, around 70% of them seen just once. Followed longitudinally, the Seattle patients had been enrolled during active infection. The sequence was obtained from a woman between 65 and 79 years old with COVID-19, enrolled during active disease. The chain uses TRBV5-5 and TRBJ1-2, with 8 bases that match TRBD1. Specimen: peripheral blood. This CDR3 reads CASSLEQGGFGGYTF. CDR3 nucleotide sequence: TGTGCCAGCAGCTTAGAACAGGGGGGATTTGGTGGCTACACCTTC.